The sequence of this T cell receptor beta chain was determined in a study of beta chain features in type 1 diabetes. Study observations and caveats: Type 1 diabetes patients showed fewer insertions and more deletions at VDJ junctions. People with Type 1 diabetes carried modestly yet significantly shorter TCRB CDR3s in all four CD4+ subsets.

CDR1 and CDR2 from the germline V gene are SGHDT and YYEEEE. The length of the CDR3 is 14 residues. V was pared by 0 bases and J by 3 bases, with 10 bases between. Expressed TCRB transcripts were sequenced after all isolated RNA was converted to cDNA. Generated by immunoSEQ multiplex PCR, the TCRdb table keeps only in-frame clones and is missing some. The sample lists hundreds of thousands of clones; about 15% were seen once. A few counts support this clone. What it binds is unknown. Sequenced material: naive CD4+ T cells from blood. The chain couples TRBV5-6 to TRBJ2-7; D remains ambiguous. This TCR came from a man aged 30-40 years in good health. The CDR3 loop is CASSLASPVYEQYF. The CDR3 bases are TGTGCCAGCAGCTTGGCCTCGCCAGTCTACGAGCAGTACTTC.